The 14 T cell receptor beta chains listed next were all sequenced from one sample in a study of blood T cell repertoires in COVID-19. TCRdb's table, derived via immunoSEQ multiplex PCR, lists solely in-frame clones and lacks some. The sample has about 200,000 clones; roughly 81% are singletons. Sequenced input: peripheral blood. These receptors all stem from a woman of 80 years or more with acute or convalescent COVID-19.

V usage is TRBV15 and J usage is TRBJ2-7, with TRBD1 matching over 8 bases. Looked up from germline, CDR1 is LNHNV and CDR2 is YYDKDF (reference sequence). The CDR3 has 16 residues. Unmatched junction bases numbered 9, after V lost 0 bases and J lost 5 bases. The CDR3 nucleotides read TGTGCCACCAGCAGAGATCCTCGGACAGGGTGGAACGAGCAGTACTTC. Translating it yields CATSRDPRTGWNEQYF. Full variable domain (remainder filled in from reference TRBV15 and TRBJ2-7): DAMVIQNPRYQVTQFGKPVTLSCSQTLNHNVMYWYQQKSSQAPKLLFHYYDKDFNNEADTPDNFQSRRPNTSFCFLDIRSPGLGDTAMYLCATSRDPRTGWNEQYFGPGTRLTVT.

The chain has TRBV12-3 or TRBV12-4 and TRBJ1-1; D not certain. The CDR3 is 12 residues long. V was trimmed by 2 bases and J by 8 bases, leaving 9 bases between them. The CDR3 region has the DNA TGTGCCAGCAGTTTATGGTCAGGAGAAGCTTTCTTT. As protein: CASSLWSGEAFF.

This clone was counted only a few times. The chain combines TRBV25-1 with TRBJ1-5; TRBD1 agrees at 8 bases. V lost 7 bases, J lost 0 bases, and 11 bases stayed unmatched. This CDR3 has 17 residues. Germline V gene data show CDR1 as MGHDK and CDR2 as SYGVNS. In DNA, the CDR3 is TGTGCCAGCAAGCAGGGGGCTAACTGGGATAGCAATCAGCCCCAGCATTTT. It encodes CASKQGANWDSNQPQHF. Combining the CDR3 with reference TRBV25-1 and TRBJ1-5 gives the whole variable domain EADIYQTPRYLVIGTGKKITLECSQTMGHDKMYWYQQDPGMELHLIHYSYGVNSTEKGDLSSESTVSRIRTEHFPLTLESARPSHTSQYLCASKQGANWDSNQPQHFGDGTRLSIL.

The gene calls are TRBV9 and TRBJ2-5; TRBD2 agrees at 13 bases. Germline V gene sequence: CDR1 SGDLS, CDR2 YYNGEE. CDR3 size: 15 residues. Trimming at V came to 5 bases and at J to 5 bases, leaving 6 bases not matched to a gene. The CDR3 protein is CASSGTSGMGETQYF. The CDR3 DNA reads TGTGCCAGCAGTGGGACTAGCGGGATGGGTGAGACCCAGTACTTC. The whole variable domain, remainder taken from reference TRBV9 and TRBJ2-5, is DSGVTQTPKHLITATGQRVTLRCSPRSGDLSVYWYQQSLDQGLQFLIQYYNGEERAKGNILERFSAQQFPDLHSELNLSSLELGDSALYFCASSGTSGMGETQYFGPGTRLLVL.

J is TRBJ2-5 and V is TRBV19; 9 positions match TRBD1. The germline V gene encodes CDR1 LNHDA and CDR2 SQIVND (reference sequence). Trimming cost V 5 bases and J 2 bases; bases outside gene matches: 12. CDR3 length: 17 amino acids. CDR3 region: CASSGGTGKVRQETQYF. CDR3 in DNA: TGTGCCAGTAGTGGGGGGACAGGGAAGGTCAGGCAAGAGACCCAGTACTTC.

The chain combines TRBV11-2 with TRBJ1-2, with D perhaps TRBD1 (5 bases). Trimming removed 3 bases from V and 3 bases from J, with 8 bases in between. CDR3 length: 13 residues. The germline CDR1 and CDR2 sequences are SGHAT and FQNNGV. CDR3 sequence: CASSFRRDYGYTF. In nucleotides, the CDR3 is TGTGCCAGCAGCTTCCGCAGGGACTATGGCTACACCTTC.

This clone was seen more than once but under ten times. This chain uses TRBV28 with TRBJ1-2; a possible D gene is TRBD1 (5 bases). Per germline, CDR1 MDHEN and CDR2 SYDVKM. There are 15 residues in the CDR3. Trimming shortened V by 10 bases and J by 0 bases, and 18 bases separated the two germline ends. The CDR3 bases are TGTGCCACCCCCTCGGGGCGGGGAGCTAACTATGGCTACACCTTC. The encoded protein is CATPSGRGANYGYTF.

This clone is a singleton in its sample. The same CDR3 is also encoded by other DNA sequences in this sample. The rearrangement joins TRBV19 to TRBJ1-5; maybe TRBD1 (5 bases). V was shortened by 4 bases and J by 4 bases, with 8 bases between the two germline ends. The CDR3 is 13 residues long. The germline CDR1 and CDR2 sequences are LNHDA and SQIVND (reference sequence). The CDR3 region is CASSNQGNQPQHF. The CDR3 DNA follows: TGTGCCAGTAGTAACCAGGGTAATCAGCCCCAGCATTTT.

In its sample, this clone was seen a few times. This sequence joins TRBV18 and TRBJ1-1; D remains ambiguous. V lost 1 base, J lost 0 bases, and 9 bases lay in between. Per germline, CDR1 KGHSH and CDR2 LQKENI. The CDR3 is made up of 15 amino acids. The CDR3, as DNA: TGTGCCAGCTCACCACAGGCAGGTATGAACACTGAAGCTTTCTTT. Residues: CASSPQAGMNTEAFF.

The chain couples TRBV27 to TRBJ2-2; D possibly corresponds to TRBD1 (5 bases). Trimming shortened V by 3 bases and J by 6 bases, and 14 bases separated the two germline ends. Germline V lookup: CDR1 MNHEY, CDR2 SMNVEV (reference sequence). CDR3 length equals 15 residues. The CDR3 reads CASSLITQGAGELFF. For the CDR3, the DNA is TGTGCCAGCAGTTTGATAACGCAGGGCGCCGGGGAGCTGTTTTTT.

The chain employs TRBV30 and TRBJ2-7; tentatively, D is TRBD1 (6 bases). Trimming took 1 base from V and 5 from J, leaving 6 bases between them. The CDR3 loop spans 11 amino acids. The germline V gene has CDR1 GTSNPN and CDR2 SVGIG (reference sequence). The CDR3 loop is CAWSDRDEQYF. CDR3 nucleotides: TGTGCCTGGAGTGACAGGGACGAGCAGTACTTC.

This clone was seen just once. The CDR3 protein is CASSLATGALMNTEAFF. The CDR3 DNA reads TGTGCCAGCAGTTTAGCCACAGGGGCGCTCATGAACACTGAAGCTTTCTTT. The chain combines TRBV27 with TRBJ1-1, with 7 bases identical to TRBD1. The ends lost 2 bases at V and 0 bases at J; junction bases unmatched: 9. CDR1 is MNHEY, CDR2 SMNVEV, per germline (reference sequence). The CDR3 sequence is 17 residues long.

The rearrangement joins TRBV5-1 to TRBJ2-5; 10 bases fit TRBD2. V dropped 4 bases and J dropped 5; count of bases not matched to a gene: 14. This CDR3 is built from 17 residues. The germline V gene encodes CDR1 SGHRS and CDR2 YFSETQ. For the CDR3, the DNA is TGCGCCAGCAGCCTTGGAGCAGCGGGAGGGCCGATGGAGACCCAGTACTTC. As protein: CASSLGAAGGPMETQYF.

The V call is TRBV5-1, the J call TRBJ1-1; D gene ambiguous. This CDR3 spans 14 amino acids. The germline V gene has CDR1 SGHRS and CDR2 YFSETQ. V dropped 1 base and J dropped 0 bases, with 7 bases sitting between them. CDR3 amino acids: CASSLIQMNTEAFF. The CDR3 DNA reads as TGCGCCAGCAGCTTGATACAAATGAACACTGAAGCTTTCTTT.